A selection of T cell receptor beta chains follows, all from one sample in a study of blood T cell repertoires in COVID-19. Sequencing was performed with immunoSEQ multiplex PCR; in TCRdb, only in-frame clones are kept and a portion is missing. Here the sample spans roughly 290,000 clones, about 85% being singletons. The source material was peripheral blood. These receptor sequences come from a human donor with COVID-19, enrolled during active disease. The donor label of this sample is uncertain. CDR3s include the opening cysteine and the closing phenylalanine or tryptophan. A D gene is named only where the DNA matches it firmly. Only some rows state a clone size, as once, few, many or a class for expanded clones.

>TRBV6-5|-|TRBD1|TRBJ2-7
CASSKQGQGTSF
TGTGCCAGCAGTAAACAAGGACAGGGCACGAGCTTC
>TRBV4-1|-|-|TRBJ2-1
CASSQDRGSSYNEQFF
TGCGCCAGCAGCCAAGATAGGGGTAGCTCCTACAATGAGCAGTTCTTC
>TRBV15|-|TRBD1|TRBJ2-7
CATSRGQGNFEQYF
TGTGCCACCAGCAGGGGACAGGGAAACTTCGAGCAGTACTTC
>TRBV5-1|-|TRBD2|TRBJ2-7
CASSSTSGSYEQYF
TGCGCCAGCAGCTCTACTAGCGGGAGCTACGAGCAGTACTTC
>TRBV14|-|-|TRBJ1-1
CASSSGVTTEAFF
TGTGCCAGCAGCTCGGGGGTGACCACTGAAGCTTTCTTT
>TRBV6-6|once|TRBD1|TRBJ2-6
CASSSTGTNVLTF
TGTGCCAGCAGCTCGACAGGGACCAACGTCCTGACTTTC
>TRBV2|once|-|TRBJ2-7
CASSEPLTYEQYF
TGTGCCAGCAGTGAACCCTTAACCTACGAGCAGTACTTC
>TRBV21-1|-|-|TRBJ1-5
CASSKETGSNQPQHF
TGTGCCAGCAGCAAAGAAACAGGGTCCAATCAGCCCCAGCATTTT
>TRBV2|-|TRBD1|TRBJ2-7
CASRTGTGAYEQYF
TGTGCCAGCAGAACCGGGACAGGGGCCTACGAGCAGTACTTC
>TRBV5-1|-|-|TRBJ2-2
CASSSDLRPRNTGELFF
TGCGCCAGCAGCTCCGACCTTCGCCCTAGGAACACCGGGGAGCTGTTTTTT
>TRBV5-4|-|-|TRBJ1-1
CASSLGAGPGETEAFF
TGTGCCAGCAGCTTGGGGGCCGGGCCCGGGGAAACTGAAGCTTTCTTT
>TRBV11-2|once|TRBD2|TRBJ2-3
CASSPTPGLAGGAADTQYF
TGTGCCAGCAGTCCCACACCCGGATTAGCGGGAGGGGCAGCAGATACGCAGTATTTT
>TRBV30|once|-|TRBJ1-2
CAWSVGRTNYGYTF
TGTGCCTGGAGTGTGGGCAGGACTAACTATGGCTACACCTTC
>TRBV5-1|-|TRBD2|TRBJ2-1
CASSLAGGTSGSSEFF
TGCGCCAGCAGCTTGGCGGGAGGGACTAGCGGGAGCTCTGAGTTCTTC
>TRBV5-4|few|TRBD1|TRBJ2-2
CASSFPGQGANGELFF
TGTGCCAGCAGCTTCCCGGGACAGGGGGCTAACGGGGAGCTGTTTTTT
>TRBV6-5|once|-|TRBJ2-2
CASSYSKQVDTGELFF
TGTGCCAGCAGTTACTCGAAGCAGGTAGACACCGGGGAGCTGTTTTTT
>TRBV10-3|-|TRBD1|TRBJ1-3
CAIEGTASSGNTIYF
TGTGCCATCGAGGGGACAGCGAGCTCTGGAAACACCATATATTTT
>TRBV28|-|TRBD2|TRBJ2-1
CASSGPGTSGGVEQFF
TGTGCCAGCAGTGGTCCCGGGACTAGCGGGGGTGTTGAGCAGTTCTTC
>TRBV19|-|TRBD1|TRBJ1-2
CASWDRASIYGYTF
TGTGCCAGCTGGGACAGGGCGTCAATCTATGGCTACACCTTC
>TRBV7-9|few|TRBD2|TRBJ2-3
CASSSGGRSTDTQYF
TGTGCCAGCAGCTCCGGCGGGAGGAGCACAGATACGCAGTATTTT
>TRBV24-1|-|-|TRBJ2-1
CATSGQSFNEQFF
TGTGCCACCAGTGGACAGTCCTTCAATGAGCAGTTCTTC
>TRBV7-2|-|-|TRBJ2-2
CASSLSRSANTGELFF
TGTGCCAGCAGCTTATCCCGGTCCGCGAACACCGGGGAGCTGTTTTTT
>TRBV4-1|-|-|TRBJ2-2
CASSPDRSMAGELFF
TGCGCCAGCAGCCCCGACAGGAGCATGGCCGGGGAGCTGTTTTTT
>TRBV6-5|-|-|TRBJ1-2
CASSSLGTASNYGYTF
TGTGCCAGCAGTTCACTTGGCACAGCCTCCAACTATGGCTACACCTTC
>TRBV28|-|-|TRBJ1-6
CASSLSGTPLHF
TGTGCCAGCAGTTTATCGGGTACACCCCTCCACTTT
>TRBV19|-|TRBD1|TRBJ2-5
CATRSDRGLETQYF
TGTGCCACCCGGTCCGACAGGGGGCTGGAGACCCAGTACTTC
>TRBV29-1|few|TRBD1|TRBJ2-3
CSVRTGGSDTQYF
TGCAGCGTTCGTACAGGGGGCTCAGATACGCAGTATTTT
>TRBV21-1|-|-|TRBJ1-2
CASSRPDRGQRDGYTF
TGTGCCAGCAGCAGGCCTGACAGGGGGCAAAGGGATGGCTACACCTTC
>TRBV4-2|-|-|TRBJ1-5
CASSQDTQNQPQHF
TGTGCCAGCAGCCAAGATACGCAGAATCAGCCCCAGCATTTT
>TRBV7-8|-|-|TRBJ1-4
CASSLGGRGFEKLFF
TGTGCCAGCAGCTTAGGCGGCAGGGGATTTGAAAAACTGTTTTTT
>TRBV3-1/TRBV3-2|-|TRBD2|TRBJ2-1
CASSPFRGSGAPNEQFF
TGTGCCAGCAGCCCCTTTAGAGGTAGCGGGGCCCCCAATGAGCAGTTCTTC
>TRBV7-8|-|TRBD1|TRBJ1-2
CASSLDRGLEGYTF
TGTGCCAGCAGCTTAGACAGGGGGTTGGAGGGCTACACCTTC
>TRBV10-2|-|-|TRBJ2-3
CASSESRDGLAEWSTDTQYF
TGCGCCAGCAGTGAGTCCCGGGACGGTTTAGCGGAGTGGAGCACAGATACGCAGTATTTT
>TRBV5-4|-|-|TRBJ1-4
CASSLSGSLTEKLFF
TGTGCCAGCAGCTTATCGGGATCCTTAACCGAAAAACTGTTTTTT
>TRBV11-1|-|-|TRBJ2-7
CASSLARQGFDEQYF
TGTGCCAGCAGCTTAGCGCGTCAGGGGTTCGACGAGCAGTACTTC
>TRBV6-1|-|-|TRBJ2-1
CASSEVADNEQFF
TGTGCCAGCAGTGAAGTAGCGGACAATGAGCAGTTCTTC
>TRBV19|-|TRBD2|TRBJ2-1
CASSAPTSGRASEQFF
TGTGCCAGTAGTGCCCCGACTAGCGGGAGGGCTAGTGAGCAGTTCTTC
>TRBV5-4|-|-|TRBJ1-6
CASSLEGLSNSPLHF
TGTGCCAGCAGCTTGGAGGGGCTCAGTAATTCACCCCTCCACTTT
>TRBV6-6|-|-|TRBJ1-5
CASRSSDNFINQPQHF
TGTGCCAGCAGATCTTCCGACAACTTTATCAATCAGCCCCAGCATTTT